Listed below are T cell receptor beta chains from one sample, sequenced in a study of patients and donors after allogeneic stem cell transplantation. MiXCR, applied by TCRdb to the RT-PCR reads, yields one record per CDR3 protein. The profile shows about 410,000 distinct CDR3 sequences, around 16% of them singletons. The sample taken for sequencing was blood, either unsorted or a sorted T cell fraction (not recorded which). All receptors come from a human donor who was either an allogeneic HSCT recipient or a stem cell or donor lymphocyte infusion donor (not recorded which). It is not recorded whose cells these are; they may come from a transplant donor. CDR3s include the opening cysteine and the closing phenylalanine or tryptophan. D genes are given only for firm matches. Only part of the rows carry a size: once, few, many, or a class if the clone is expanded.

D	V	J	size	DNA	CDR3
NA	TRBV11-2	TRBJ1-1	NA	TGTGCCAGCAGCACGACACCTTCCAACACTGAAGCTTTCTTT	CASSTTPSNTEAFF
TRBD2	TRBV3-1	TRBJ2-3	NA	TGTGCCAGCAGCCAAGGAGGTGCGGGGGGGCTACTAGGTACGCAGTATTTT	CASSQGGAGGLLGTQYF
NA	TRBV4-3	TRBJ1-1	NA	TGCGCCAGCAGCCAACCTATGGGGGAGTACACTGAAGCTTTCTTT	CASSQPMGEYTEAFF
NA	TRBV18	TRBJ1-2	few	TGTGCCAGCTCACAGGTGGGATCTGTCGTCTATGGCTACACCTTC	CASSQVGSVVYGYTF
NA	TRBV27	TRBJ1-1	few	TGTGCCAGCAGTTTTGGCAGGGGTTTTACTGAAGCTTTCTTT	CASSFGRGFTEAFF
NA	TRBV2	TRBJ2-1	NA	TGTGCCAGCACCCCGAGTCCGGGGTATGAGCAGTTCTTC	CASTPSPGYEQFF
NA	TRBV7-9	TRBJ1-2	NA	TGTGCCAGCAGCTCGTTGGAAGTAAGCTATGGCTACACCTTC	CASSSLEVSYGYTF
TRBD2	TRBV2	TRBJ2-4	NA	TGTGCCAGCAGTTTCGCTAGCGGGGTAAACATTCAGTACTTC	CASSFASGVNIQYF
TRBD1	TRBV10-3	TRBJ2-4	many	TGTGCCATCAGTTCCGACAGGGGGTATACCAAAAACATTCAGTACTTC	CAISSDRGYTKNIQYF
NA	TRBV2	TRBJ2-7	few	TGTGCCAGCAGTGATGGGAGACTAGAGCGTCGTGAGCAGTACTTC	CASSDGRLERREQYF
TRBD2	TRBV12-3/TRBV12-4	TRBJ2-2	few	TGTGCCAGCAAAGAAAGCGGGAGGGGGAACACCGGGGAGCTGTTTTTT	CASKESGRGNTGELFF
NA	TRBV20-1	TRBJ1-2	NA	TGCAGTGCTCCTTATTTACGTCCGTATGGCTACACCTTC	CSAPYLRPYGYTF
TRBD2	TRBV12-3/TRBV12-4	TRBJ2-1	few	TGTGCCAGCAGTCCGACTAGCGGGGGGCACAATGAGCAGTTCTTC	CASSPTSGGHNEQFF
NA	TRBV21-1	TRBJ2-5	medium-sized	TGTGCCAGCAGCAAATGGGAGACCCAGTACTTC	CASSKWETQYF
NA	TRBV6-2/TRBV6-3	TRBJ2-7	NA	TGTGCCAGCAGTTATGCATACAGGGCTTACGAGCAGTACTTC	CASSYAYRAYEQYF
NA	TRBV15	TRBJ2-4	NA	TGTGCCACCAGCGACACCAAAAACATTCAGTACTTC	CATSDTKNIQYF
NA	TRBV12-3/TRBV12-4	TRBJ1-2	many	TGTGCCAGCAGTGCAGGGCCGGATGGCTACACCTTC	CASSAGPDGYTF
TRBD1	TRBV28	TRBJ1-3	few	TGTGCCAGCAGTAACGACAGGGGGCACGGAAACACCATATATTTT	CASSNDRGHGNTIYF
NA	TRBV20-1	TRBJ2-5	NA	TGCAGTGCCGAAACAGGGAAAGAGACCCAGTACTTC	CSAETGKETQYF
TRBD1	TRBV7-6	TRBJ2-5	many	TGTGCCAGCAGCTTAGCGGGACAGGGAGGAGAGACCCAGTACTTC	CASSLAGQGGETQYF
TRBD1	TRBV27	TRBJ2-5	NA	TGTGCCAGCAGTGCCCCCGGGACAGGGGTCTTGGAGACCCAGTACTTC	CASSAPGTGVLETQYF
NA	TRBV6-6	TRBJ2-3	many	TGTGCCTGTGGAGGCACAGATACGCAGTATTTT	CACGGTDTQYF
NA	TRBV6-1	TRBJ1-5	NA	TGTGCCAGCTGTCTACAGGGTACGGGGCAGCCCCAGCATTTT	CASCLQGTGQPQHF
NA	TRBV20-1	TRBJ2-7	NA	TGCAGTGCTAGATCGGGGGGCGTCTACGAGCAGTACTTC	CSARSGGVYEQYF
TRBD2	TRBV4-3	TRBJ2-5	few	TGCGCCAGCAGCCAAGTAGCTAGCGGGGAGTACCAAGAGACCCAGTACTTC	CASSQVASGEYQETQYF
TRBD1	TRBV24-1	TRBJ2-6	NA	TGTGCCACCAGTGACACTACAAGGGGGCATGGGGCCAACGTCCTGACTTTC	CATSDTTRGHGANVLTF
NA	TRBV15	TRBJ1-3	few	TGTGCCACCAGCAGCAACAGGAGAACAGATTTT	CATSSNRRTDF
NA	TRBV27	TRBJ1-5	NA	TGTGCCAGCAGGGGGGGGTGGCCCCAGCATTTT	CASRGGWPQHF
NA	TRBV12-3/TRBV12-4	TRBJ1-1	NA	TGTGCCAGCAGGCGCCTACGGGGGGCGCGAGTCACTGAAGCTTTCTTT	CASRRLRGARVTEAFF
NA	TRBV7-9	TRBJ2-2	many	TGTGCCAGCAGCCACCTACGGGACGGAACCGGGGAGCTGTTTTTT	CASSHLRDGTGELFF
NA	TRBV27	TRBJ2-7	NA	TGTGCCAGCAGTTCGCACTCGGGAGTGGGGCAGTACTTC	CASSSHSGVGQYF
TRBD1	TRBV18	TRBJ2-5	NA	TGTGCCAGCACTCTCTTACTGGGACAGGTCCAAGAGACCCAGTACTTC	CASTLLLGQVQETQYF
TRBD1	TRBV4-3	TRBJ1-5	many	TGCGCCAGCAGCCTGGACAGGGTCGGTTCTCAGCCCCAGCATTTT	CASSLDRVGSQPQHF
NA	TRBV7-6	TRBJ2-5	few	TGTGCCAGCAGCTTGCCCCCCCTTATCGGGGAGACCCAGTACTTC	CASSLPPLIGETQYF
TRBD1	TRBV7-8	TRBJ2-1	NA	TGTGCCAGCAGAAGGACAGGGGGGTACAATGAGCAGTTCTTC	CASRRTGGYNEQFF
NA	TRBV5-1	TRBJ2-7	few	TGCGCCAGCAGCCTACAGGCCTACGAGCAGTACTTC	CASSLQAYEQYF
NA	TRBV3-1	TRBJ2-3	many	TGTGCCAGCAGCCAAGACGGACTGCCAGATACGCAGTATTTT	CASSQDGLPDTQYF
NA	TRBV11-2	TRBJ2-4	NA	TGTGCCAGCATCCCCGGGCAGGGGGCCAAAAACATTCAGTACTTC	CASIPGQGAKNIQYF
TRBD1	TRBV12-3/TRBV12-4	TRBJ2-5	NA	TGTGCCAGCAGCCACGGACAGGGAAGAATGGAGACCCAGTACTTC	CASSHGQGRMETQYF
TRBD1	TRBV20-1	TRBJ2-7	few	TGCAGTGCTCAGACAGGGAATTACTACGAGCAGTACTTC	CSAQTGNYYEQYF
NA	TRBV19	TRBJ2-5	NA	TGTGCCAGTAGTGTGAGTAGGATGGGGCAAGAGACCCAGTACTTC	CASSVSRMGQETQYF
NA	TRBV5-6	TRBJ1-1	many	TGTGCCAGCAGCCTCGGGTGGACTGAAGCTTTCTTT	CASSLGWTEAFF
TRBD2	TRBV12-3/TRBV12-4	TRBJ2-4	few	TGTGCCAGCAGTGCAAAAGGGACTAGCGGGACTAAAAACATTCAGTACTTC	CASSAKGTSGTKNIQYF
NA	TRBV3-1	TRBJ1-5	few	TGTGCCAGCAGCCAAGATTGGGGTCATCAGCCCCAGCATTTT	CASSQDWGHQPQHF
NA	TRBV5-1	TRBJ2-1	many	TGCGCCAGCAGCTTGGACATGCTGGGATACAATGAGCAGTTCTTC	CASSLDMLGYNEQFF
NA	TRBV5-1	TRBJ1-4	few	TGCGCCAGCAGCTTGGTCTCTTCCACAGGGACTAATGAAAAACTGTTTTTT	CASSLVSSTGTNEKLFF
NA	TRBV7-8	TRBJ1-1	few	TGTGCCAGCAGCTCTCTCGGGACGGTGAACACTGAAGCTTTCTTT	CASSSLGTVNTEAFF
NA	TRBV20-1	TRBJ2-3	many	TGCAGTGCTATTCCACCCGGGAACACAGATACGCAGTATTTT	CSAIPPGNTDTQYF
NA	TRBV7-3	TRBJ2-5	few	TGTGCCAGCAGCTCCGGACTCTCAGGAGAGACCCAGTACTTC	CASSSGLSGETQYF
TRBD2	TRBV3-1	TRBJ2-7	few	TGTGCCAGCAGCCAAGAGACTAGCGGGAGCTACGAGCAGTACTTC	CASSQETSGSYEQYF
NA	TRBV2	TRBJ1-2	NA	TGTGCCAGCAGGGGGCGAGGCTATGGCTACACCTTC	CASRGRGYGYTF
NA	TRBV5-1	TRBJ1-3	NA	TGCGCCAGCAGCTTGGTATGGGTCTCTGGAAACACCATATATTTT	CASSLVWVSGNTIYF